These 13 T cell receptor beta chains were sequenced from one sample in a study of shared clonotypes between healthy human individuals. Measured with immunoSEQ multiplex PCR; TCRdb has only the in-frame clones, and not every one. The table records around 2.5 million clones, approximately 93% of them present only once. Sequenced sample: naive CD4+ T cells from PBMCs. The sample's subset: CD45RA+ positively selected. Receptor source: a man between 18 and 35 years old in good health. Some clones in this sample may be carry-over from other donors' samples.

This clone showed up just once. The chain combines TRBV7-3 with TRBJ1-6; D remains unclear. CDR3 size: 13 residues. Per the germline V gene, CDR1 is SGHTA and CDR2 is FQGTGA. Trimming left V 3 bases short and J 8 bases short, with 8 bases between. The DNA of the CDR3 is TGTGCCAGCAGCTTTGGCGGGGATTCACCCCTCCACTTT. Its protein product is CASSFGGDSPLHF.

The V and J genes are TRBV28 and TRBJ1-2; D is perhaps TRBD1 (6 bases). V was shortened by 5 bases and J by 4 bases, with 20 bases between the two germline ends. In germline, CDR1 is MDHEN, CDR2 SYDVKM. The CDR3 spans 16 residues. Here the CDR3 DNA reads TGTGCCAGCAGTGATCATCCCCAGGGGCGCGCCTATGGCTACACCTTC. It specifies CASSDHPQGRAYGYTF.

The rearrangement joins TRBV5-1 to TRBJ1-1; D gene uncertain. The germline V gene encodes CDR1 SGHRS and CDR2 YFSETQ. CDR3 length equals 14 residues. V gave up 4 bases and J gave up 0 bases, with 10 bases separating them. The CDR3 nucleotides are TGCGCCAGCAGCAAATTGACGGTGAACACTGAAGCTTTCTTT. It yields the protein CASSKLTVNTEAFF.

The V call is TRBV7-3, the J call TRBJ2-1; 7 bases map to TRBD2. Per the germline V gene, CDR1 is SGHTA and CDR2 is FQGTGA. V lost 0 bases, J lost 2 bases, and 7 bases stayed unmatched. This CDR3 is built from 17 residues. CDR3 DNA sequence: TGTGCCAGCAGCTTAACGGCGGGAGCAGCAGCCTACAATGAGCAGTTCTTC. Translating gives CASSLTAGAAAYNEQFF.

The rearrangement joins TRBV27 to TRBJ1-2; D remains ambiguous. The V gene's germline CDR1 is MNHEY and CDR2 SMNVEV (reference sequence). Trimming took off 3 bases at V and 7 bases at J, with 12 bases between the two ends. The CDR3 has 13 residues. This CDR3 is CASSFSGARGYTF. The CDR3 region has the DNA TGTGCCAGCAGTTTCTCGGGAGCCCGTGGCTACACCTTC.

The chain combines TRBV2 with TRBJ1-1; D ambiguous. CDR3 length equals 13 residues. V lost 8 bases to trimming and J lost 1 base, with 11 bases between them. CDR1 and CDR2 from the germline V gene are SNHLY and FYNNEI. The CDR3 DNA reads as TGTGCCAGCCAGCGGCAGCGGAACACTGAAGCTTTCTTT. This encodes CASQRQRNTEAFF.

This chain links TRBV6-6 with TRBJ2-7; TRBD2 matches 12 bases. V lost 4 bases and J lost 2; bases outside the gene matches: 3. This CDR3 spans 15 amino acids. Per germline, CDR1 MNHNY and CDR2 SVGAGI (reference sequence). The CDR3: CASSSGLAGPYEQYF. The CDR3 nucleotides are TGTGCCAGCAGTTCCGGACTAGCGGGACCCTACGAGCAGTACTTC.

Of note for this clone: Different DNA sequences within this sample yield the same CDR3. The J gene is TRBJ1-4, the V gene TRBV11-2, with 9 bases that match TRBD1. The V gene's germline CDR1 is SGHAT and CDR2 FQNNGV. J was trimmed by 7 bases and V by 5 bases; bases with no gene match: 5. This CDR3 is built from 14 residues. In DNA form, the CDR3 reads TGTGCCAGCAGCCTGGGACAGGGACGTGAAAAACTGTTTTTT. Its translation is CASSLGQGREKLFF.

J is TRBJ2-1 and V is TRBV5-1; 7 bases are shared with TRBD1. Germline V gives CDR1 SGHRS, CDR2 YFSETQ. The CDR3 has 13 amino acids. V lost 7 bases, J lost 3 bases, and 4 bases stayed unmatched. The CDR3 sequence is CASGRDSYNEQFF. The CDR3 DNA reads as TGCGCCAGCGGCCGGGACAGCTACAATGAGCAGTTCTTC.

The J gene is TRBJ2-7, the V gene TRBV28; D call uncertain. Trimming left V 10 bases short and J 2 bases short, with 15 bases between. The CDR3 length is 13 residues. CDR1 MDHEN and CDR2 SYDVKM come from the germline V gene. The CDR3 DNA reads TGTGCCACCGGCTACACAGCTCCCTACGAGCAGTACTTC. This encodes CATGYTAPYEQYF.

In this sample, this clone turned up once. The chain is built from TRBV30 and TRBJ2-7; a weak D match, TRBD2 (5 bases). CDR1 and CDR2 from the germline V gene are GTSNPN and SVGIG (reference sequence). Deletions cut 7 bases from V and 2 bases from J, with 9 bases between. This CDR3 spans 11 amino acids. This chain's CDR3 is CAYAGAYEQYF. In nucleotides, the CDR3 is TGTGCCTATGCCGGGGCCTACGAGCAGTACTTC.

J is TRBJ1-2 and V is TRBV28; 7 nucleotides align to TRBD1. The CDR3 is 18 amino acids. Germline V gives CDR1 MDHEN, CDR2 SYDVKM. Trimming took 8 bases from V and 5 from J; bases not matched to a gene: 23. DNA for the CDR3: TGTGCCAGCCTCCCTTCGGGTCCTCTACCCCAGGGGGGGTATGGCTACACCTTC. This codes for CASLPSGPLPQGGYGYTF.

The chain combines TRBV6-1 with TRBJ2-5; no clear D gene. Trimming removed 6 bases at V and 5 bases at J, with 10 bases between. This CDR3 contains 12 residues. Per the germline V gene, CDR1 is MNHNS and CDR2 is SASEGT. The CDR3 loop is CASRPGLETQYF. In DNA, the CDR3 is TGTGCCAGCAGACCGGGCTTGGAGACCCAGTACTTC.